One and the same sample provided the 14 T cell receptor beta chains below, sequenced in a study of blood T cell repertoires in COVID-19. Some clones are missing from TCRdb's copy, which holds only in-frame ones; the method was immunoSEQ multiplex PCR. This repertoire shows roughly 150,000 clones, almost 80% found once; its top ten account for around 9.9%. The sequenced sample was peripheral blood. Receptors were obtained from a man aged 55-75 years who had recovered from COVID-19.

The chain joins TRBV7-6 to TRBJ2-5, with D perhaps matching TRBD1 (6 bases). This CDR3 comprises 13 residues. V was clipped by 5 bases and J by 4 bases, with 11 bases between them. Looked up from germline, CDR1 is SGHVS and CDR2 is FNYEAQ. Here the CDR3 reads CASSIRDIETQYF. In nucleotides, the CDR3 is TGTGCCAGCAGCATCCGGGACATAGAGACCCAGTACTTC.

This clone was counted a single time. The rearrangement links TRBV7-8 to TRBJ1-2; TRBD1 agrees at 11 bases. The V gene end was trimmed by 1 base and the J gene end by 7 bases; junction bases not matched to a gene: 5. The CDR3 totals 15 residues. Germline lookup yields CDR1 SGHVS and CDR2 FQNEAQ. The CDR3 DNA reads TGTGCCAGCAGCTTAGGCCGGGACAGGGGGTCTGGCTACACCTTC. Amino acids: CASSLGRDRGSGYTF.

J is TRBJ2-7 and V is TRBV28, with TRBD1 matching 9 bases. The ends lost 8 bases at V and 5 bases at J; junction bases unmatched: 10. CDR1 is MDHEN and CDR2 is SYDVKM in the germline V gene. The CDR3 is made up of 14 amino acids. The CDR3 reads CASLTGTGFHEQYF. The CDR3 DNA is TGTGCCAGCTTAACCGGGACAGGGTTCCACGAGCAGTACTTC. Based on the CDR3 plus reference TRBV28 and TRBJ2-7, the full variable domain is DVKVTQSSRYLVKRTGEKVFLECVQDMDHENMFWYRQDPGLGLRLIYFSYDVKMKEKGDIPEGYSVSREKKERFSLILESASTNQTSMYLCASLTGTGFHEQYFGPGTRLTVT.

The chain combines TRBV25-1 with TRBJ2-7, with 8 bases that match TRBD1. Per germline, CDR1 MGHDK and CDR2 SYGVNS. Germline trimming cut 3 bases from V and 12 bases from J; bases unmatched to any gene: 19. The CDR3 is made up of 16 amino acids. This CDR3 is CASSEVTGTGLQRAYF. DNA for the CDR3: TGTGCCAGCAGTGAGGTCACCGGGACAGGTCTCCAGCGAGCGTACTTC.

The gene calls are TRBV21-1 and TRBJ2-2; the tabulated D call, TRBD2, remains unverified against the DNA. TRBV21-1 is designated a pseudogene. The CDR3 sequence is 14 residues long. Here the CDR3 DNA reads TGTGCCAGCAGCGACCCTGAGGTTACCGGGGAGCTGTTTTTT. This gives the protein CASSDPEVTGELFF.

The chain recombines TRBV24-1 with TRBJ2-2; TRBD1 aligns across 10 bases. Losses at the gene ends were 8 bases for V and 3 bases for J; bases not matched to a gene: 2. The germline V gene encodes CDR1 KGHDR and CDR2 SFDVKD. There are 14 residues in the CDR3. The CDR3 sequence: CATTGTGDTGELFF. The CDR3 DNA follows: TGTGCCACCACCGGGACAGGGGACACCGGGGAGCTGTTTTTT.

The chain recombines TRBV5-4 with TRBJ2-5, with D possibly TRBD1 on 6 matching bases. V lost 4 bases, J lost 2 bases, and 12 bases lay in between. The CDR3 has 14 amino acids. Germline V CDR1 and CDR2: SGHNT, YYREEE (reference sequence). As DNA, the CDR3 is TGTGCCAGCAGCATTGGTAGGGGGCAAGAGACCCAGTACTTC. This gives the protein CASSIGRGQETQYF.

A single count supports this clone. The CDR3 spells CASSPSSTGELFF. CDR3 sequence (DNA): TGTGCCAGCAGCCCTAGCAGCACCGGGGAGCTGTTTTTT. This chain links TRBV12-3 or TRBV12-4 with TRBJ2-2, with D perhaps TRBD2 (5 bases). CDR3 length equals 13 residues. The V gene lost 6 bases and the J gene lost 4 bases, with 9 bases spanning the gap.

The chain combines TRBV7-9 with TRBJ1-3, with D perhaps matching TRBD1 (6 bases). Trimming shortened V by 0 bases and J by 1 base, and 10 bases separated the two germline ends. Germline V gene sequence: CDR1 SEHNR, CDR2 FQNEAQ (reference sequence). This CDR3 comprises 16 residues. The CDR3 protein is CASSLAWGQSGNTIYF. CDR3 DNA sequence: TGTGCCAGCAGCTTAGCCTGGGGGCAGTCTGGAAACACCATATATTTT.

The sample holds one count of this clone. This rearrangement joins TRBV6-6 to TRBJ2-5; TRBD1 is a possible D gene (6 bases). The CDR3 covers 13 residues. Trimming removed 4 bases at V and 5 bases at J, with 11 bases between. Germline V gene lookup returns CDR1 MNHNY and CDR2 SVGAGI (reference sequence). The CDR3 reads CASSSQGRETQYF. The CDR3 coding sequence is TGTGCCAGCAGTTCCCAGGGGCGGGAGACCCAGTACTTC.

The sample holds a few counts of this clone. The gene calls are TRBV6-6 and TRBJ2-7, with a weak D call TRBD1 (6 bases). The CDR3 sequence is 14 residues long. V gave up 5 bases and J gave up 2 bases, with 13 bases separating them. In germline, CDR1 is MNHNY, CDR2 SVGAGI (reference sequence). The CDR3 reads CASSLRTVAYEQYF. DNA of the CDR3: TGTGCCAGCAGTCTTCGGACAGTGGCCTACGAGCAGTACTTC.

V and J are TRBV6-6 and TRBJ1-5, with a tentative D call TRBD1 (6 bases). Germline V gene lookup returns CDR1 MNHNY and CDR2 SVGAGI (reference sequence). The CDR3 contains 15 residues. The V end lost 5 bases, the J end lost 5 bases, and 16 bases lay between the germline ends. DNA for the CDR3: TGTGCCAGCAGTACCGGGAAACCAGGGGATCAGCCCCAGCATTTT. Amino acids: CASSTGKPGDQPQHF.

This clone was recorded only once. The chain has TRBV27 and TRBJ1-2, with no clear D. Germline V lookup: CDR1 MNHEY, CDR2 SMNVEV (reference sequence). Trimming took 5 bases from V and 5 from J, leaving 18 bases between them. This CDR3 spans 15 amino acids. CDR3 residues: CASSALGRGFYGYTF. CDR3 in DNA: TGTGCCAGCAGTGCGCTTGGGCGTGGGTTTTATGGCTACACCTTC.

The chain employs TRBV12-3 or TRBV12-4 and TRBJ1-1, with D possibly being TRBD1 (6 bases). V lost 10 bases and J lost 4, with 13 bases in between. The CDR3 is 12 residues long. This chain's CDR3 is CATSGEITEAFF. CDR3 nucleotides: TGTGCCACCTCAGGGGAAATCACTGAAGCTTTCTTT.